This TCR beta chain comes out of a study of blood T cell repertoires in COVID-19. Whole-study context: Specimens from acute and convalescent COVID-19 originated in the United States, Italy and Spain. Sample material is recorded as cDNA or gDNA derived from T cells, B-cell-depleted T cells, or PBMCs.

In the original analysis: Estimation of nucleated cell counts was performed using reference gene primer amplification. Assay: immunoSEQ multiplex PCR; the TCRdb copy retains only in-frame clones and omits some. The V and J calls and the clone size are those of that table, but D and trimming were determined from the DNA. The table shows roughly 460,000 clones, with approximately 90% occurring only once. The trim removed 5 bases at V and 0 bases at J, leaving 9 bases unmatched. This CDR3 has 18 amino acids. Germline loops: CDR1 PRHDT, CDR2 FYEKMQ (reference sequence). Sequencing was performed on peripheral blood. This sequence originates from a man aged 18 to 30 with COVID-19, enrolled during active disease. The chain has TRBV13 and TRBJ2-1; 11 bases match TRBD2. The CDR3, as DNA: TGTGCCAGCAGCCGAACGGGACTAGCGGTGAGCTCCTACAATGAGCAGTTCTTC. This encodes CASSRTGLAVSSYNEQFF.